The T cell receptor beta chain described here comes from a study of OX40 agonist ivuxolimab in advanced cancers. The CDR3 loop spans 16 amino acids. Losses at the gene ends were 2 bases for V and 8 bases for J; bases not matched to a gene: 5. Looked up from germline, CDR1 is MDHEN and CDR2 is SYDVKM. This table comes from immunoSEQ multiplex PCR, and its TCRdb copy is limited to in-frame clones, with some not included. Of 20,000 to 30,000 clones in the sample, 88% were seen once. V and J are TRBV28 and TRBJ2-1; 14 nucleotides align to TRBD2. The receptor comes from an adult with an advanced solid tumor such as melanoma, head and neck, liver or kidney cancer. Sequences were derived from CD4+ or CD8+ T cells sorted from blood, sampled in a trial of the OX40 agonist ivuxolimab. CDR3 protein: CASSLRGLAGGYEQFF. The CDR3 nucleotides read TGTGCCAGCAGTTTAAGAGGACTAGCGGGAGGCTATGAGCAGTTCTTC.